The 30 T cell receptor beta chains reported below all come from one sample, sequenced in a study of T cells in Graves' hyperthyroidism and ophthalmopathy. What was amplified from RNA transcripts were TCR beta CDR3 regions. The primer set for the first-round RT-PCR of the TCR CDR3 was HTBI. Using its own MiXCR run on the multiplex PCR reads, TCRdb lists one record per CDR3 protein. The top ten clones hold approximately 60% of a sample with about 270,000 distinct CDR3 sequences, approximately 23% of them seen once. The sample comprised blood. These receptors all come from a man aged 30-40 years with Graves' ophthalmopathy.

This clonotype was counted ten times or more. The chain joins TRBV28 to TRBJ1-2; D uncertain. Germline-derived CDR1 and CDR2 are MDHEN and SYDVKM. Trimming took off 8 bases at V and 8 bases at J, with 12 bases between the two ends. This CDR3 is 11 amino acids long. CDR3 coding DNA: TGTGCCAGCCTTGACATTTTGGGCTACACCTTC. Translating it yields CASLDILGYTF.

The V call is TRBV6-1, the J call TRBJ1-1; the D gene is possibly TRBD1 (5 bases). The germline V and J ends were trimmed by 6 bases and 1 base, with 12 bases remaining between them. The CDR3 has 14 residues. Germline CDR1 is MNHNS and CDR2 is SASEGT. The CDR3 here is CASRATASNTEAFF. The CDR3 DNA reads as TGTGCCAGCAGAGCGACAGCTTCGAACACTGAAGCTTTCTTT.

The gene calls are TRBV2 and TRBJ1-4; 7 bases are a match to TRBD1. The CDR3 runs to 14 residues. V was clipped by 6 bases and J by 7 bases; unmatched bases: 8. Germline CDR1 and CDR2: SNHLY and FYNNEI. The CDR3 region is CASSDDRASEKLFF. CDR3 bases: TGTGCCAGCAGCGACGACAGGGCGAGTGAAAAACTGTTTTTT.

The V call is TRBV7-2, the J call TRBJ2-5, with 8 bases matching TRBD2. Trimming removed 5 bases from V and 4 bases from J; junction bases left unmatched: 9. Per germline, CDR1 SGHTA and CDR2 FQGNSA. The CDR3 consists of 15 residues. CDR3 nucleotides: TGTGCCAGCAGCCCTCAGGCGGGGGGCCGAGAGACCCAGTACTTC. Amino acids: CASSPQAGGRETQYF.

The rearrangement uses TRBV6-1 and TRBJ2-2; 14 bases align to TRBD2. CDR1 MNHNS and CDR2 SASEGT come from the germline V gene. This CDR3 has 16 residues. The junction had 9 bases not matched to a gene; V was cut back by 6 bases and J by 9 bases. In DNA form, the CDR3 reads TGTGCCAGCAGGCAGGGACTAGCGGGGGTTTTTTGGGAGCTGTTTTTT. It encodes CASRQGLAGVFWELFF.

This clonotype came up a few times. The V call is TRBV12-5, the J call TRBJ2-1, with D maybe TRBD2 (6 bases). Germline lookup yields CDR1 LGHNT and CDR2 FRNRAP. The CDR3 has 14 amino acids. The V end lost 5 bases, the J end lost 12 bases, and 20 bases lay between the germline ends. CDR3 in DNA: TGTGCTAGTGGTACCCGGATAGCGGAGGGTTGGCAGTTCTTC. Its translation is CASGTRIAEGWQFF. Variable domain in full (rest from reference TRBV12-5 and TRBJ2-1): DARVTQTPRHKVTEMGQEVTMRCQPILGHNTVFWYRQTMMQGLELLAYFRNRAPLDDSGMPKDRFSAEMPDATLATLKIQPSEPRDSAVYFCASGTRIAEGWQFFGPGTRLTVL.

The table lists this clonotype with many counts. J is TRBJ2-1 and V is TRBV11-3; D is ambiguous. CDR1 and CDR2 from the germline V gene are SGHNT and YENEEA. CDR3 size: 16 residues. Trimming removed 4 bases from V and 6 bases from J, with 19 bases in between. CDR3 protein: CASSSTGSGGSNEQFF. The CDR3 DNA reads as TGTGCCAGCAGCTCCACCGGATCGGGCGGCAGCAATGAGCAGTTCTTC.

The gene calls are TRBV19 and TRBJ2-7, with 13 bases identical to TRBD2. V was pared by 5 bases and J by 5 bases, with 6 bases of the junction left unmatched. This CDR3 has 15 residues. Germline V gene data show CDR1 as LNHDA and CDR2 as SQIVND (reference sequence). CDR3 region: CASSLGLAGEDEQYF. The CDR3 DNA follows: TGTGCCAGTAGTCTCGGACTAGCGGGAGAGGACGAGCAGTACTTC.

This clonotype was observed many times. The V call is TRBV11-3, the J call TRBJ2-3; 7 bases are shared with TRBD1. This CDR3 spans 15 amino acids. V shed 3 bases, J shed 2 bases, and the junction held 5 bases outside the gene matches. Germline CDR1 reads SGHNT; CDR2 reads YENEEA. CDR3 sequence (DNA): TGTGCCAGCAGCTTTAGACAGGGAACCACAGATACGCAGTATTTT. Encoded protein: CASSFRQGTTDTQYF.

This clonotype occurred many times. The chain employs TRBV28 and TRBJ2-3; 7 positions match TRBD1. This CDR3 contains 16 residues. The V gene end was trimmed by 5 bases and the J gene end by 0 bases; junction bases not matched to a gene: 8. Germline loops: CDR1 MDHEN, CDR2 SYDVKM. The CDR3: CASSDPGQKSTDTQYF. The CDR3 DNA reads as TGTGCCAGCAGTGACCCGGGACAGAAAAGCACAGATACGCAGTATTTT. Complete variable domain (other parts from reference TRBV28 and TRBJ2-3): DVKVTQSSRYLVKRTGEKVFLECVQDMDHENMFWYRQDPGLGLRLIYFSYDVKMKEKGDIPEGYSVSREKKERFSLILESASTNQTSMYLCASSDPGQKSTDTQYFGPGTRLTVL.

This clonotype was recorded at least ten times. V is TRBV11-3 and J is TRBJ2-1; 9 bases are a match to TRBD2. V lost 5 bases to trimming and J lost 5 bases; unmatched junction nucleotides: 10. The CDR3 has 16 amino acids. Germline assignment: CDR1 SGHNT and CDR2 YENEEA. CDR3 amino acids: CASSRNLAGWNNEQFF. The CDR3 coding sequence is TGTGCCAGCAGCCGAAATCTAGCGGGATGGAACAATGAGCAGTTCTTC.

This clonotype was seen repeatedly, ten times or more. The chain uses TRBV30 and TRBJ1-5; 7 bases fit TRBD1. After removal of 5 bases from V and 3 bases from J, the junction contained 4 bases not matched to a gene. Germline-derived CDR1 and CDR2 are GTSNPN and SVGIG (reference sequence). There are 13 residues in the CDR3. The CDR3 sequence: CAWGDSTNQPQHF. The CDR3 nucleotides read TGTGCCTGGGGGGACAGCACCAATCAGCCCCAGCATTTT.

This clonotype was seen a handful of times. The gene calls are TRBV20-1 and TRBJ2-3; 10 bases line up with TRBD1. The CDR3 is made up of 15 amino acids. J gave up 4 bases and V 4 bases, and 8 bases lay outside the gene matches. In germline, CDR1 is DFQATT, CDR2 SNEGSKA (reference sequence). CDR3 coding DNA: TGCAGTGCTATCTCCGGACAGGGGGTATCAGATACGCAGTATTTT. Its translation is CSAISGQGVSDTQYF.

This clonotype was recorded only once. The CDR3 DNA is TGTGCCAGCCGCCGGGACAGGACTCTTCTAGCCAAAAACATTCAGTACTTC. Protein sequence: CASRRDRTLLAKNIQYF. The rearrangement joins TRBV12-3 or TRBV12-4 to TRBJ2-4; 8 bases match TRBD1. CDR3 size: 17 residues. V lost 8 bases and J lost 0; bases outside the gene matches: 12.

This clonotype was recorded at least ten times. The DNA for the CDR3 is TGTGCCAGCAGCTTAAGTCTAGTGAGCACAGATACGCAGTATTTT. Protein product: CASSLSLVSTDTQYF. The V and J genes are TRBV7-3 and TRBJ2-3; D not certain. V was clipped by 1 base and J by 0 bases, with 8 bases between them. This CDR3 contains 15 residues. Germline V CDR1 and CDR2: SGHTA, FQGTGA.

This clonotype was recorded at least ten times. This sequence joins TRBV5-4 and TRBJ1-1, with 11 bases aligning to TRBD1. V dropped 0 bases and J dropped 6; count of bases not matched to a gene: 7. Germline values: CDR1 SGHNT, CDR2 YYREEE (reference sequence). The CDR3 totals 16 residues. CDR3 bases: TGTGCCAGCAGCTTGGTCGGACAGGGGGCGCGGGCTGAAGCTTTCTTT. Protein product: CASSLVGQGARAEAFF.

This chain connects TRBV7-3 to TRBJ2-1; either TRBD1 or TRBD2 may fit D (5 bases each). The CDR3 is 14 residues long. The V and J ends lost 5 bases and 10 bases respectively, with 18 bases between them. Germline V gene lookup returns CDR1 SGHTA and CDR2 FQGTGA. CDR3 bases: TGTGCCAGCAGCCCCCGGGACCGGGGCGGGGAGCAGTTCTTC. Translated, it gives CASSPRDRGGEQFF.

The genes are TRBV18 and TRBJ2-5; TRBD2 matches 9 bases. The V segment lost 3 bases and the J segment 7 bases; nucleotides outside the gene matches: 9. In germline, CDR1 is KGHSH, CDR2 LQKENI. The CDR3 covers 15 residues. CDR3 in amino acids: CASSPREGGKRTQYF. The CDR3 nucleotides are TGTGCCAGCTCACCGCGGGAGGGCGGCAAGAGGACCCAGTACTTC.

This rearrangement joins TRBV28 to TRBJ1-4; no clear D. Germline CDR1 reads MDHEN; CDR2 reads SYDVKM. This CDR3 comprises 12 residues. Trimming left V 2 bases short and J 8 bases short, with 6 bases between. The CDR3 region has the DNA TGTGCCAGCAGTTTAAATGGAGAAAAACTGTTTTTT. Amino acid sequence: CASSLNGEKLFF.

J is TRBJ2-1 and V is TRBV7-2; 10 nucleotides agree with TRBD2. The J segment lost 7 bases and the V segment lost 6 bases, leaving 9 bases of the junction unmatched. Germline V CDR1 and CDR2: SGHTA, FQGNSA. This CDR3 is 15 amino acids long. The CDR3 protein is CASSPSGSGRNEQFF. For the CDR3, the DNA is TGTGCCAGCAGTCCTAGCGGGAGTGGACGGAATGAGCAGTTCTTC.

This clonotype was observed a handful of times. The chain links TRBV12-3 or TRBV12-4 to TRBJ1-5, with D tentatively TRBD1 (5 bases). Trimming cost V 6 bases and J 0 bases, with 15 bases left between them. The CDR3 is made up of 16 amino acids. The CDR3 DNA follows: TGTGCCAGCAGCACTACGCAGGGAAATAGCAATCAGCCCCAGCATTTT. Translated, it gives CASSTTQGNSNQPQHF.

Remarks on this clonotype: Sequence at one end of the junction differs from germline and may be a read error. This chain uses TRBV5-1 with TRBJ2-5; 9 bases agree with TRBD2. Germline-derived CDR1 and CDR2 are SGHRS and YFSETQ. This CDR3 spans 16 amino acids. As DNA, the CDR3 is TGTGCCAGCAGCTTGGCTTCTAGCGGGAATTTGGGGACCCAGTACTTC. Translating it yields CASSLASSGNLGTQYF.

The chain joins TRBV6-2 or TRBV6-3 to TRBJ2-7, with a tentative D call TRBD1 (5 bases). The CDR3 contains 14 residues. Germline CDR1 is MNHEY and CDR2 is SVGEGT. Deletions cut 2 bases from V and 2 bases from J, with 10 bases between. CDR3 loop: CASSYGAGPYEQYF. For the CDR3, the DNA is TGTGCCAGCAGTTACGGGGCAGGGCCCTACGAGCAGTACTTC.

This clonotype was detected a few times. The chain links TRBV6-9 to TRBJ2-7; D is unclear. V lost 3 bases and J 8 bases, leaving 14 bases between the germline ends. This CDR3 contains 13 residues. Germline V CDR1 and CDR2: MNHGY, SVAAGI. The CDR3 region is CASSYSNIGQQYF. CDR3 nucleotides: TGTGCCAGCAGTTACTCGAATATCGGACAGCAGTACTTC.

Only a few counts were recorded for this clonotype. J is TRBJ1-5 and V is TRBV28; D call uncertain. Per germline, CDR1 MDHEN and CDR2 SYDVKM. The CDR3 is 15 residues long. V dropped 7 bases and J dropped 0 bases, with 13 bases sitting between them. The CDR3 reads CASTPGWSSNQPQHF. DNA of the CDR3: TGTGCCAGCACCCCCGGGTGGAGTAGCAATCAGCCCCAGCATTTT.

This clonotype was counted between two and nine times. The chain employs TRBV5-4 and TRBJ2-3; no reliable D call. Germline CDR1 reads SGHNT; CDR2 reads YYREEE (reference sequence). There are 13 residues in the CDR3. Trimming pared 1 base from V and 1 base from J, leaving 4 bases between. CDR3: CASSLPRTDTQYF. The DNA of the CDR3 is TGTGCCAGCAGCTTGCCCCGCACAGATACGCAGTATTTT.

This clonotype was seen more than once but under ten times. This rearrangement joins TRBV29-1 to TRBJ2-1, with 7 bases matching TRBD1. Germline values: CDR1 SQVTM, CDR2 ANQGSEA. V trimming: 4 bases; J trimming: 2 bases; junction bases outside the gene matches: 14. The CDR3 is made up of 17 amino acids. As DNA, the CDR3 is TGCAGCGTTGTCTCCCCGACAGGGCCCCCAGCCTACAATGAGCAGTTCTTC. This sequence encodes CSVVSPTGPPAYNEQFF.

The genes are TRBV7-8 and TRBJ2-2; D tentatively fits TRBD1 or TRBD2 (5 bases each). V lost 0 bases, J lost 1 base, and 9 bases lay in between. This CDR3 has 16 amino acids. CDR1 is SGHVS and CDR2 is FQNEAQ in the germline V gene. The CDR3 sequence: CASSLAGERNTGELFF. The CDR3, as DNA: TGTGCCAGCAGCTTAGCGGGGGAGCGGAACACCGGGGAGCTGTTTTTT.

V usage is TRBV19 and J usage is TRBJ1-5; TRBD1 matches 7 bases. J was trimmed by 0 bases and V by 7 bases; bases with no gene match: 9. This CDR3 is built from 16 residues. In germline, CDR1 is LNHDA, CDR2 SQIVND (reference sequence). The CDR3, as DNA: TGTGCCAGTACGGGACAGACCCACCTTAGCAATCAGCCCCAGCATTTT. Its translation: CASTGQTHLSNQPQHF.

CDR3 amino acids: CASSLGTGGGTNEKLFF. The CDR3 region has the DNA TGTGCCAGCAGTTTGGGGACAGGGGGCGGAACTAATGAAAAACTGTTTTTT. The V gene is TRBV28, the J gene TRBJ1-4, with 12 bases that match TRBD1. Losses at the gene ends were 3 bases for V and 1 base for J; bases not matched to a gene: 3. Germline V lookup: CDR1 MDHEN, CDR2 SYDVKM. This CDR3 region has 17 residues.